This is a list of T cell receptor beta chains from one sample in a study of graft-versus-host responses after intestinal transplantation. For these TCRs, the target antigens are not known. Produced via immunoSEQ multiplex PCR; TCRdb's table is partial and in-frame only. Of over 65,000 clones in the sample, roughly 91% were seen once. The sequencing here drew on unstimulated CD4+ T cells sorted from spleen or lymph node cells, taken before intestinal transplant. These receptors came from a human donor who received an intestinal transplant. CDR3s include the opening cysteine and the closing phenylalanine or tryptophan. A D gene is named only where the DNA matches it firmly. Size tells how often a clone was seen (once, few, many) or the class of an expanded clone, and some rows leave it out.

-,TRBJ2-4,TRBD2,TRBV4-1,TGCGCCAGCAGCCCCCAGCTAGCGGGGGGGAGGAACATTCAGTACTTC,CASSPQLAGGRNIQYF
once,TRBJ2-4,TRBD1,TRBV6-4,TGTGCCAGCAGTAACCCACAGGGGGAGCTAGCCAAAAACATTCAGTACTTC,CASSNPQGELAKNIQYF
-,TRBJ2-7,-,TRBV21-1,TGTGCCAGCAGCAAAAGACAGGGGGCTAGTGGCCCACCCCGAAGCTCCTACGAGCAGTACTTC,CASSKRQGASGPPRSSYEQYF
-,TRBJ2-3,-,TRBV19,TGTGCCAGTAGTGCAGGAGGGGGCACAGATACGCAGTATTTT,CASSAGGGTDTQYF
-,TRBJ2-2,TRBD2,TRBV5-1,TGCGCCAGCAGCTTGGTGGTGACTAGCGGGGCGAACACCGGGGAGCTGTTTTTT,CASSLVVTSGANTGELFF
-,TRBJ2-7,-,TRBV30,TGTGCCTGGAGTGTCCCAGAGAGAGGGTACGAGCAGTACTTC,CAWSVPERGYEQYF
-,TRBJ2-2,-,TRBV10-3,TGTGCCATCATGAGGACACCGAACACCGGGGAGCTGTTTTTT,CAIMRTPNTGELFF
-,TRBJ2-5,-,TRBV5-8,TGTGCCAGCGCCGGGAGACAGAGGCAAGAGACCCAGTACTTC,CASAGRQRQETQYF
-,TRBJ1-3,TRBD1,TRBV7-2,TGTGCCAGCAGCTTCCCGACAGGGGCTGGAAACACCATATATTTT,CASSFPTGAGNTIYF
once,TRBJ1-4,-,TRBV7-9,TGTGCCAGCAGCTCCCGTCCCGGGACAAAGAATGAAAAACTGTTTTTT,CASSSRPGTKNEKLFF
-,TRBJ2-2,-,TRBV10-2,TGCGCCAGCAGGGTAGCCGGGGAGCTGTTTTTT,CASRVAGELFF
few,TRBJ1-1,-,TRBV6-6,TGTGCCAGCAGTTACCAGAGAGGGAACACTGAAGCTTTCTTT,CASSYQRGNTEAFF
-,TRBJ2-1,TRBD2,TRBV5-8,TGTGCCAGCAGCTCCGGACTAGCGGGGACCTACAATGAGCAGTTCTTC,CASSSGLAGTYNEQFF
-,TRBJ1-2,-,TRBV27,TGTGCCAGCAGTTTTAACAGGGATTGGTTTGGCTACACCTTC,CASSFNRDWFGYTF
-,TRBJ1-1,-,TRBV11-3,TGTGCCAGCAGCTTACGTTCCCGGCCAGGGGTAGGTGAAGCTTTCTTT,CASSLRSRPGVGEAFF
once,TRBJ2-3,-,TRBV4-3,TGCGCCAGCAGCCAACGGGAGACCGTCTGGGGTAGCGCAGATACGCAGTATTTT,CASSQRETVWGSADTQYF
-,TRBJ1-1,-,TRBV18,TGTGCCAGCTCATCCACAGGGATCACTGAAGCTTTCTTT,CASSSTGITEAFF
-,TRBJ2-5,-,TRBV30,TGTGCCTGGAGTCTATATAAAGAGACCCAGTACTTC,CAWSLYKETQYF
-,TRBJ2-3,-,TRBV10-2,TGCGCCACTAAAGTAGAAGCTACGCAGTATTTT,CATKVEATQYF
-,TRBJ2-3,TRBD2,TRBV10-1,TGCGCCAGCAGTGAATTGAGCGGGGGGGCCGTGGGTACGCAGTATTTT,CASSELSGGAVGTQYF
-,TRBJ2-6,TRBD1,TRBV9,TGTGCCAGCAGCGGTCCACAGGGGGCGGCTGGGGCCAACGTCCTGACTTTC,CASSGPQGAAGANVLTF
-,TRBJ2-5,TRBD2,TRBV5-1,TGCGCCAGCAGCTTTCGTAGCGGGGCCCCGGGGGAGCAGTACTTC,CASSFRSGAPGEQYF
-,TRBJ1-1,-,TRBV7-2,TGTGCCAGCAGACTGGACAGAAACACTGAAGCTTTCTTT,CASRLDRNTEAFF
-,TRBJ2-1,TRBD1,TRBV9,TGTGCCAGCAGCGCTGGGACAGGGGGCGGCTACAATGAGCAGTTCTTC,CASSAGTGGGYNEQFF
-,TRBJ2-7,TRBD1,TRBV7-8,TGTGCCAGCAGCTTACAACAGGGGGCTATCTACGAGCAGTACTTC,CASSLQQGAIYEQYF
-,TRBJ2-7,TRBD1,TRBV6-6,TGTGCCAGCAGTTACCAGGGACAGTTGGGGACCTACGAGCAGTACTTC,CASSYQGQLGTYEQYF
once,TRBJ2-1,TRBD1,TRBV14,TGTGCCAGCAGCCGAACGGAGTACAGGGGTTCCTACAATGAGCAGTTCTTC,CASSRTEYRGSYNEQFF
-,TRBJ2-1,-,TRBV27,TGTGCCAGCAGTTTATTTTTTAGGCTGCAGGACACAACCTACAATGAGCAGTTCTTC,CASSLFFRLQDTTYNEQFF
-,TRBJ1-1,TRBD1,TRBV7-2,TGTGCCAGCAGCGGAAGGACAGGGTTGAACACTGAAGCTTTCTTT,CASSGRTGLNTEAFF
-,TRBJ2-5,TRBD2,TRBV19,TGTGCCAGTAGTATAGCCCGGACTAGCGGGGGGGAGACCCAGTACTTC,CASSIARTSGGETQYF
-,TRBJ1-1,TRBD1,TRBV30,TGTGCCTGGAGAGATTACAGGGGGCTGAACACTGAAGCTTTCTTT,CAWRDYRGLNTEAFF
-,TRBJ2-7,-,TRBV18,TGTGCCAGCTCACCGGGACTTAGGTCCACCTACGAGCAGTACTTC,CASSPGLRSTYEQYF
-,TRBJ2-3,TRBD2,TRBV7-2,TGTGCCAGCAGCTTGGGACTAGCGGGGGGGCTGATTCTCACAGATACGCAGTATTTT,CASSLGLAGGLILTDTQYF
-,TRBJ2-7,TRBD1,TRBV13,TGTGCCAGCAGCTTTCGGGGACAGGGGGCGAGTTACGAGCAGTACTTC,CASSFRGQGASYEQYF
-,TRBJ2-2,-,TRBV5-1,TGCGCCAGCAGCTTGGCCCCGGCGGGGACGGACGGGGAGCTGTTTTTT,CASSLAPAGTDGELFF
-,TRBJ1-1,-,TRBV5-1,TGCGCCAGCAGCCCACCCCGAGGAGAGAACACTGAAGCTTTCTTT,CASSPPRGENTEAFF
-,TRBJ2-7,TRBD1,TRBV7-2,TGTGCCAGCAGCCTCGGGACAGGGGAATCCTACGAGCAGTACTTC,CASSLGTGESYEQYF
-,TRBJ2-4,-,TRBV7-8,TGTGCCAGCAGCTTAGCCGGGGGGCCCACTTTGGCCAAAAACATTCAGTACTTC,CASSLAGGPTLAKNIQYF
once,TRBJ2-1,TRBD2,TRBV9,TGTGCCAGCAGCGTACGACCTCTACGAGCGGGGTTATACAATGAGCAGTTCTTC,CASSVRPLRAGLYNEQFF
-,TRBJ2-7,TRBD1,TRBV10-1,TGCGCCAGCAGTTCGTCCGGGACAGGGGGCTACGAGCAGTACTTC,CASSSSGTGGYEQYF
-,TRBJ2-1,TRBD2,TRBV30,TGTGCCTGGAGTTGGGGACGGGGGGCCTACAATGAGCAGTTCTTC,CAWSWGRGAYNEQFF